This T cell receptor (beta chain) derives from a study of T cell responses to AZD1222 COVID-19 vaccine. Study-wide points: Only 5 to 7 individuals given AZD1222 were seropositive at baseline. The donors showed a predominance of white British ancestry and of females, with possible underestimation of clonal diversity.

Profiling relied on immunoSEQ multiplex PCR, and the TCRdb table lists in-frame clones only, not all of them. The sample shows roughly 80,000 clones, 85% to 90% of them seen only once. Between the trimmed V and J ends, which lost 5 bases and 3 bases, there was a span of 23 bases. Germline V gene sequence: CDR1 MNHNY, CDR2 SVGAGI (reference sequence). CDR3 length equals 17 residues. Notes on this clone: The antigen is not known.

The specimen was peripheral blood, collected on day 0 of MenACWY control vaccination. The rearrangement uses TRBV6-6 and TRBJ2-7; D might be TRBD2 (8 bases). This TCR came from an adult in good health. The CDR3 loop reads CASSPYGGDRKRYEQYF. The DNA of the CDR3 is TGTGCCAGCAGTCCTTACGGGGGGGACAGAAAACGCTACGAGCAGTACTTC.